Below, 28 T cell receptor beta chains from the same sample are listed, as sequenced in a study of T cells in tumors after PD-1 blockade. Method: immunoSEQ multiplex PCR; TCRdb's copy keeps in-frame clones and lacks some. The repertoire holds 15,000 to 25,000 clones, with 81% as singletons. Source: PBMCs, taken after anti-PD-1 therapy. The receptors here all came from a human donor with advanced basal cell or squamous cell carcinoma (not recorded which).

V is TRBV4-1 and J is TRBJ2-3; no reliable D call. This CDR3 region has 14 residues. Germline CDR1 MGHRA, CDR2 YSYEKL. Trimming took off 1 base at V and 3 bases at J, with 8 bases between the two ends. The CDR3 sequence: CASSQVASTDTQYF. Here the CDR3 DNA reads TGCGCCAGCAGCCAAGTGGCCTCGACAGATACGCAGTATTTT.

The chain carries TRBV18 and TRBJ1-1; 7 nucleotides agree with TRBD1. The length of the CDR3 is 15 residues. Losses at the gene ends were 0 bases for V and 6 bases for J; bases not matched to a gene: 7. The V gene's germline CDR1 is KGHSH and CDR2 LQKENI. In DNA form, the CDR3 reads TGTGCCAGCTCACCACCGAGTCGACAGGGAGCTGAAGCTTTCTTT. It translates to CASSPPSRQGAEAFF.

The CDR3 bases are TGTGCCAGCAGCTTAGCGGGGCCGTCCTACGAGCAGTACTTC. Its protein product is CASSLAGPSYEQYF. This chain links TRBV28 with TRBJ2-7; TRBD2 agrees at 8 bases. This CDR3 has 14 residues. Germline loops: CDR1 MDHEN, CDR2 SYDVKM. Trimming took 6 bases from V and 1 from J; bases not matched to a gene: 5. Looking up the rest from reference TRBV28 and TRBJ2-7 gives the full variable domain: DVKVTQSSRYLVKRTGEKVFLECVQDMDHENMFWYRQDPGLGLRLIYFSYDVKMKEKGDIPEGYSVSREKKERFSLILESASTNQTSMYLCASSLAGPSYEQYFGPGTRLTVT.

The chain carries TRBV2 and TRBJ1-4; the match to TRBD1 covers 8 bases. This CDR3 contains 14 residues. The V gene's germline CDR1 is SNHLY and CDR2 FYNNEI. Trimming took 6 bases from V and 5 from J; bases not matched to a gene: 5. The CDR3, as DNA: TGTGCCAGCAGGGATAGGACAGGGAATGAAAAACTGTTTTTT. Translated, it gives CASRDRTGNEKLFF.

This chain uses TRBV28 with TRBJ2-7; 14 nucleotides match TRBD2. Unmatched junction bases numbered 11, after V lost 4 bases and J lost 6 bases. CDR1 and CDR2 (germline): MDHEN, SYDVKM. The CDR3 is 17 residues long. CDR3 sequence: CASSSLGLAGVGLEQYF. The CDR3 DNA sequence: TGTGCCAGCAGTTCCCTGGGACTAGCGGGAGTGGGGCTCGAGCAGTACTTC.

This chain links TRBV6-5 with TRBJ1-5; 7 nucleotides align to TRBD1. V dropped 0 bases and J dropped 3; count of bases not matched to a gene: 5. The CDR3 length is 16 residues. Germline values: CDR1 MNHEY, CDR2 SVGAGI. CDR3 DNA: TGTGCCAGCAGTTACTCAGCAGGGGGTAACAATCAGCCCCAGCATTTT. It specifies CASSYSAGGNNQPQHF.

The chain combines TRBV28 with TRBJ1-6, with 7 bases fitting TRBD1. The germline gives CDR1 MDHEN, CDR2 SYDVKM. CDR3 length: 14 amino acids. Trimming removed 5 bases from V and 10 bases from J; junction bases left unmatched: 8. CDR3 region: CASSPMRGQSPLHF. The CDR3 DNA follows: TGTGCCAGCAGTCCTATGAGGGGGCAGTCACCCCTCCACTTT.

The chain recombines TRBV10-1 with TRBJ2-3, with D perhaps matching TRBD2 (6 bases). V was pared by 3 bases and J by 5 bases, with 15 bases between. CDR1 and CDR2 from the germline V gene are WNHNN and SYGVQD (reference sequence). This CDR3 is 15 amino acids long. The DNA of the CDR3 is TGCGCCAGCAGTGAAGACGGCGCGGGGCGAGATACGCAGTATTTT. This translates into CASSEDGAGRDTQYF.

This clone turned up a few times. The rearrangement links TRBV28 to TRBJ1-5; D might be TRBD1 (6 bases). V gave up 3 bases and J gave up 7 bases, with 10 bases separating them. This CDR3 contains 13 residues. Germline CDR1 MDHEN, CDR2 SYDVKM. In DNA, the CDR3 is TGTGCCAGCAGTTTTCAAGGGGGGCAGCCCCAGCATTTT. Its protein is CASSFQGGQPQHF.

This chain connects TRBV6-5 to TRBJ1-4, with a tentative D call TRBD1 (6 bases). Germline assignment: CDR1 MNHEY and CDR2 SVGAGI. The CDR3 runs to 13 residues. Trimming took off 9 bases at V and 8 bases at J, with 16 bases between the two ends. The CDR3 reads CASQQEGGEKLFF. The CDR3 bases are TGTGCCAGTCAGCAGGAAGGGGGAGAAAAACTGTTTTTT.

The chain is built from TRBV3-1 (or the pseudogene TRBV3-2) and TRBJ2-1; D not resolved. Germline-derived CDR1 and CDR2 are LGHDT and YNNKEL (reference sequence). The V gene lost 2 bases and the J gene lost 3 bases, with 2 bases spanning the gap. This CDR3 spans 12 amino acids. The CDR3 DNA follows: TGTGCCAGCAGCCAAATCTACAATGAGCAGTTCTTC. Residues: CASSQIYNEQFF.

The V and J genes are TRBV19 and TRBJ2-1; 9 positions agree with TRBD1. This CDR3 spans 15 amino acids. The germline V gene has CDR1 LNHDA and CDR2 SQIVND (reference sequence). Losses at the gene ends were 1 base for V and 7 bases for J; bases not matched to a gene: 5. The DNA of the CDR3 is TGTGCCAGTAGTATAGGGGGACAGGGAAGGAATGAGCAGTTCTTC. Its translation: CASSIGGQGRNEQFF.

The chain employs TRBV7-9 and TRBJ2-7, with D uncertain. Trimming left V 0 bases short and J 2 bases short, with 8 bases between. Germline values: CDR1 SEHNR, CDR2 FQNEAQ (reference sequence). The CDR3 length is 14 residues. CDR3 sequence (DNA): TGTGCCAGCAGCTTAGCCTCGGACCCCTACGAGCAGTACTTC. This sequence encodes CASSLASDPYEQYF.

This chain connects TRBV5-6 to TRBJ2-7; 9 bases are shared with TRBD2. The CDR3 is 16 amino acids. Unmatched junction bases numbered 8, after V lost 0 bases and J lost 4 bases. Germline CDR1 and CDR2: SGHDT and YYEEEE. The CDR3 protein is CASSLGLAGNFYEQYF. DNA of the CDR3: TGTGCCAGCAGCTTGGGGCTAGCGGGAAATTTTTACGAGCAGTACTTC.

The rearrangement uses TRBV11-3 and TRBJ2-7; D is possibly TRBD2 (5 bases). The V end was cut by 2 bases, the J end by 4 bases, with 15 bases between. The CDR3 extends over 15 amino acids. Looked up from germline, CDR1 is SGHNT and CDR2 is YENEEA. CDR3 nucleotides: TGTGCCAGCAGCTTATCTTTTTCGGGAAATTACGAGCAGTACTTC. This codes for CASSLSFSGNYEQYF.

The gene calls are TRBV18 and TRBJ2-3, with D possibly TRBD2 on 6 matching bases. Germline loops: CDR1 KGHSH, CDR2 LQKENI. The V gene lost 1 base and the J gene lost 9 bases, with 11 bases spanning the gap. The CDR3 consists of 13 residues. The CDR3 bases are TGTGCCAGCTCACCACAGACGGGAGAGACGCAGTATTTT. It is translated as CASSPQTGETQYF.

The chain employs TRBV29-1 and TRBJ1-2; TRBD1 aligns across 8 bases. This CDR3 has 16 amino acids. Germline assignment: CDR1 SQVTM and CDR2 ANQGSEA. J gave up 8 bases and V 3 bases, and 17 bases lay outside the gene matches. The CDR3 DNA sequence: TGCAGCGTTGACTGGACAGGGATGACGACACCCCAGGGCTACACCTTC. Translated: CSVDWTGMTTPQGYTF.

CDR3 nucleotides: TGTGCCAGCAGCTTAGATCGTAACAGACAACGAGAGCAGTTCTTC. It is translated as CASSLDRNRQREQFF. The chain uses TRBV11-3 and TRBJ2-1; D gene unclear. Trimming stripped 0 bases from V and 10 bases from J, with 16 bases between. There are 15 residues in the CDR3. Germline CDR1 reads SGHNT; CDR2 reads YENEEA.

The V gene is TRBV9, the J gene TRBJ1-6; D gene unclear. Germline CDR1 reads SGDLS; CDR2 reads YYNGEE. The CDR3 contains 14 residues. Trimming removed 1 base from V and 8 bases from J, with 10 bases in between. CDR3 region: CASSVKSFDSPLHF. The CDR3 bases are TGTGCCAGCAGCGTAAAGTCTTTCGATTCACCCCTCCACTTT.

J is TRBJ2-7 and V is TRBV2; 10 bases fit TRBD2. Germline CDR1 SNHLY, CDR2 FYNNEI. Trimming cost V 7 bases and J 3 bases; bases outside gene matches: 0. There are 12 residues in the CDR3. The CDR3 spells CASKRGGYEQYF. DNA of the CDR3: TGTGCCAGCAAGCGGGGGGGCTACGAGCAGTACTTC.

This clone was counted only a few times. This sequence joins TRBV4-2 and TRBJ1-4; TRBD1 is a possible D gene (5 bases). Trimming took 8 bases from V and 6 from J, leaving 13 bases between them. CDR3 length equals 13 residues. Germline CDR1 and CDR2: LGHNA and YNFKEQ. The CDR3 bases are TGTGCCAGCCAAACAGGACGGGATGAAAAACTGTTTTTT. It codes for CASQTGRDEKLFF.

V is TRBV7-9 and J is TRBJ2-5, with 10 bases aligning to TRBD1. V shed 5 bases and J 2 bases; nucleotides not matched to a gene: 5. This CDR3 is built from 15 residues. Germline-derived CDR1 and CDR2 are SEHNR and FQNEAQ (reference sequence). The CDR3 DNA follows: TGTGCCAGCAGCCCCACGGACAGGGGGCAAGAGACCCAGTACTTC. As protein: CASSPTDRGQETQYF.

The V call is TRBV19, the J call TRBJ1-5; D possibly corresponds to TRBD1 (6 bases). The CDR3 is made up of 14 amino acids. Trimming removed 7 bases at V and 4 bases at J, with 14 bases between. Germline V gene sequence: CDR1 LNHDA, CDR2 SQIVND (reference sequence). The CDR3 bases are TGTGCCAGTATGGGCGGAGGGGGTAATCAGCCCCAGCATTTT. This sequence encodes CASMGGGGNQPQHF.

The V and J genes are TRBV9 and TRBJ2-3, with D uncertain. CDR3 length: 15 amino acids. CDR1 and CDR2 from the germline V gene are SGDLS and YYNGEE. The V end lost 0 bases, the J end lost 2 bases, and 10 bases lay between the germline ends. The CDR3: CASSVAVQSTDTQYF. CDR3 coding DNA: TGTGCCAGCAGCGTAGCTGTACAGTCCACAGATACGCAGTATTTT.

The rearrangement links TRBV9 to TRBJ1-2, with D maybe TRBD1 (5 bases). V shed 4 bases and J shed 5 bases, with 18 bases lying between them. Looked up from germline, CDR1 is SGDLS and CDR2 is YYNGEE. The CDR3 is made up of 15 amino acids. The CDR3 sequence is CASSTRDQGSYGYTF. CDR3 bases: TGTGCCAGCAGCACCCGGGATCAGGGATCATATGGCTACACCTTC.

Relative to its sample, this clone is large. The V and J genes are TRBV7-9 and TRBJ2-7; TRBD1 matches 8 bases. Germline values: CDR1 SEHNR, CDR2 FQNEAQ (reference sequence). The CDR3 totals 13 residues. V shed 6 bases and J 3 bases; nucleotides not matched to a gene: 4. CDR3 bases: TGTGCCAGCAGGACAGGGGATTTCTACGAGCAGTACTTC. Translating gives CASRTGDFYEQYF.

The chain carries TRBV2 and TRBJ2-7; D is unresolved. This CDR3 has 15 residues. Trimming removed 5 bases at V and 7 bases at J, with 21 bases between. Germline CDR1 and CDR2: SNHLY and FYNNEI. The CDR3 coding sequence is TGTGCCAGCAGTTATACCGGGTCCACGCTGGAAGAGCAGTACTTC. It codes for CASSYTGSTLEEQYF.

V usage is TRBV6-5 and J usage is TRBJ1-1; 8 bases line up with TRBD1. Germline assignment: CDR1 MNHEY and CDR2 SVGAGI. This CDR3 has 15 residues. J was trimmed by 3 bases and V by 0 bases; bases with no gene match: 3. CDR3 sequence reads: CASSYSAGGDTEAFF. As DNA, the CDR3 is TGTGCCAGCAGTTACTCGGCAGGGGGCGACACTGAAGCTTTCTTT.